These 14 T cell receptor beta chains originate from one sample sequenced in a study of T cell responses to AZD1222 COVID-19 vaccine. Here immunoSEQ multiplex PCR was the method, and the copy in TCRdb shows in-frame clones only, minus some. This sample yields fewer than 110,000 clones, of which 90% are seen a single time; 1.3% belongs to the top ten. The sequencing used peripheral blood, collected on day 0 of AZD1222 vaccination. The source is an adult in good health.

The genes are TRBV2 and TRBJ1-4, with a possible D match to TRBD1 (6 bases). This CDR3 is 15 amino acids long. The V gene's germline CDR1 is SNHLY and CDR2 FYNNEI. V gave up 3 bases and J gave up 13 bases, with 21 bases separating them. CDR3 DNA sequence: TGTGCCAGCAGTGACGACAGGTCGGCGGGCACAGGACTGTTTTTT. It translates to CASSDDRSAGTGLFF.

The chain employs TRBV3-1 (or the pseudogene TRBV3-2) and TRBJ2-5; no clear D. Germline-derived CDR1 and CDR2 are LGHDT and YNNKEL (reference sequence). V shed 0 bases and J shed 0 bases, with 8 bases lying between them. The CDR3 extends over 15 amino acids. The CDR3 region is CASSQDARYQETQYF. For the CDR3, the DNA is TGTGCCAGCAGCCAAGACGCTAGATACCAAGAGACCCAGTACTTC.

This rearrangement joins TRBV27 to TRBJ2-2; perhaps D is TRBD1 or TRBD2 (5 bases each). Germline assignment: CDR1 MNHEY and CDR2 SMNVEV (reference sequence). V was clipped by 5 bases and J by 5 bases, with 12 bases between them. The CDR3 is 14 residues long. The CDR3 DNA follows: TGTGCCAGCAGTGCAGGGTGGGGGACCGGGGAGCTGTTTTTT. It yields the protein CASSAGWGTGELFF.

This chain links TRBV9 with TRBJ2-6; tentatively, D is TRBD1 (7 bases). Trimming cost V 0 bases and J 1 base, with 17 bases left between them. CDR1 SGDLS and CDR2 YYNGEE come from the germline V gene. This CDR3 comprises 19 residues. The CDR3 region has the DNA TGTGCCAGCAGCGTAGACCCAGGGGGACTTTCTTCTGGGGCCAACGTCCTGACTTTC. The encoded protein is CASSVDPGGLSSGANVLTF.

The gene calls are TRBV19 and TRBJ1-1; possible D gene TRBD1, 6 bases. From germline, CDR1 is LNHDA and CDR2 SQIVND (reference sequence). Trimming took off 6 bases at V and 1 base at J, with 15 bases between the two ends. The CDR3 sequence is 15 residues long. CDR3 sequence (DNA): TGTGCCAGTAGACCCTCAGGGGCGTCGAACACTGAAGCTTTCTTT. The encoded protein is CASRPSGASNTEAFF. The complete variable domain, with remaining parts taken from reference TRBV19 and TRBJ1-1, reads DGGITQSPKYLFRKEGQNVTLSCEQNLNHDAMYWYRQDPGQGLRLIYYSQIVNDFQKGDIAEGYSVSREKKESFPLTVTSAQKNPTAFYLCASRPSGASNTEAFFGQGTRLTVV.

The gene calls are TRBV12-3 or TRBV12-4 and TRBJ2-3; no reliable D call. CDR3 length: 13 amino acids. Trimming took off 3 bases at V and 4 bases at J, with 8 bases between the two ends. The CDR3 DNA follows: TGTGCCAGCAGTTTTGGGATCCCAGATACGCAGTATTTT. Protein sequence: CASSFGIPDTQYF.

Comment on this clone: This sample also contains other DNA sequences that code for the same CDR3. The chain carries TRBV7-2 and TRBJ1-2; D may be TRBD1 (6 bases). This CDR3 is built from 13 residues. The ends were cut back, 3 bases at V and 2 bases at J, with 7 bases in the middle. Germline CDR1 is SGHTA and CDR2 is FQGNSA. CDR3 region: CASSFDRNYGYTF. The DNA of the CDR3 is TGTGCCAGCAGCTTCGACAGGAACTATGGCTACACCTTC.

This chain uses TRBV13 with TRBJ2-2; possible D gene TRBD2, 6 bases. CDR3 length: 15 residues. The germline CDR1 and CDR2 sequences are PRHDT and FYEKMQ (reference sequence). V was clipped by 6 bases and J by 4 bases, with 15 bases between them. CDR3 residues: CASRGGLPSTGELFF. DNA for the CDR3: TGTGCCAGCAGGGGGGGACTCCCGAGCACCGGGGAGCTGTTTTTT.

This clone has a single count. This CDR3 reads CASKNRDTGELFF. The CDR3 nucleotides read TGTGCCAGCAAAAACAGGGATACCGGGGAGCTGTTTTTT. The V call is TRBV12-3 or TRBV12-4, the J call TRBJ2-2; possibly TRBD1 for D (6 bases). CDR3 length: 13 amino acids. V shed 7 bases and J shed 5 bases, with 11 bases lying between them.

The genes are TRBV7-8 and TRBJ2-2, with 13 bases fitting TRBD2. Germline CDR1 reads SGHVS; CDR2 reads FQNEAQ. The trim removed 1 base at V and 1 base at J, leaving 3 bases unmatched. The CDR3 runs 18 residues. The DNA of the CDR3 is TGTGCCAGCAGCTTAGGTCGGACTAGCGGGGGGAACACCGGGGAGCTGTTTTTT. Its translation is CASSLGRTSGGNTGELFF.

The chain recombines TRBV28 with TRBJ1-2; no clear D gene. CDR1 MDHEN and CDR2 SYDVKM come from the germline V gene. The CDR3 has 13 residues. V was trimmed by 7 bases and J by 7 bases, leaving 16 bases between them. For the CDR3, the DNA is TGTGCCAGCATGGTGGGAGGTCGACGTGGCTACACCTTC. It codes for CASMVGGRRGYTF.

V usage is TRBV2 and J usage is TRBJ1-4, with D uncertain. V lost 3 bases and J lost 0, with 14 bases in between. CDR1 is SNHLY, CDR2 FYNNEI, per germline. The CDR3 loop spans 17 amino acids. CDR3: CASSDLVTQPTNEKLFF. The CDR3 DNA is TGTGCCAGCAGTGATTTGGTGACGCAGCCAACTAATGAAAAACTGTTTTTT.

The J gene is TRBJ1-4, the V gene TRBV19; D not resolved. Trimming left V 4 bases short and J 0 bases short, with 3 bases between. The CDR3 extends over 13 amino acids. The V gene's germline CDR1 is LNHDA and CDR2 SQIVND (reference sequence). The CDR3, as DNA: TGTGCCAGTAGTAGGACAACTAATGAAAAACTGTTTTTT. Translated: CASSRTTNEKLFF.

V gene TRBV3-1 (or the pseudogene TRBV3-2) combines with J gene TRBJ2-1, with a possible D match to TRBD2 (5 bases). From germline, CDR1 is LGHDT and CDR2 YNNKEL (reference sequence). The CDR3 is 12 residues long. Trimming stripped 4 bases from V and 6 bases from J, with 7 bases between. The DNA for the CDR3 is TGTGCCAGCAGCCTGGACTCCAATGAGCAGTTCTTC. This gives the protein CASSLDSNEQFF.